The entry below gives a single TCR beta chain sequence along with its context. The germline CDR1 and CDR2 sequences are SGHAT and FQNNGV. This CDR3 is built from 14 residues. Deletions cut 1 base from V and 2 bases from J, with 8 bases between. This sample is part of a study of blood T cell repertoires in COVID-19. At the level of the study: Researchers got acute and convalescent COVID-19 samples from the United States, Italy and Spain.

Libraries were prepared by immunoSEQ multiplex PCR; TCRdb keeps only in-frame clonotypes and omits some of them. The table shows over 200,000 clones, with 83% occurring only once. The sequence derives from a woman in her thirties or forties with active or convalescent COVID-19. Material for sequencing was peripheral blood. The chain carries TRBV11-2 and TRBJ1-2; no definite D call. The CDR3 loop is CASSLATGNYGYTF. The CDR3 coding sequence is TGTGCCAGCAGCTTAGCGACGGGAAACTATGGCTACACCTTC.